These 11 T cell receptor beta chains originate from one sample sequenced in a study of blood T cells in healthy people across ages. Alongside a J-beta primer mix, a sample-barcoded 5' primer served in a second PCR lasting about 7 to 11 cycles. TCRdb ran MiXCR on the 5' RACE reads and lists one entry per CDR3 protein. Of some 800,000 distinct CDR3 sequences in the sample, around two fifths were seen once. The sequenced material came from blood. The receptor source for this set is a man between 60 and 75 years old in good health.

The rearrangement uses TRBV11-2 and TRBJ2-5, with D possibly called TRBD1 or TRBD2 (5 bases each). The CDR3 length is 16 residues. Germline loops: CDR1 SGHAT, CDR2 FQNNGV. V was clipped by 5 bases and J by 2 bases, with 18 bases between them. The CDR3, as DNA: TGTGCCAGCAGCCCAGGGACCACAAATAAACAAGAGACCCAGTACTTC. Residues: CASSPGTTNKQETQYF.

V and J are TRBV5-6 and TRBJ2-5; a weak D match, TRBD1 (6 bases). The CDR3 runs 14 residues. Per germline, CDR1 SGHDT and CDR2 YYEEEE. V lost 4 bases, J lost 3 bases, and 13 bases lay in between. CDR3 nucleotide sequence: TGTGCCAGCAGCCCACAGGGCATGGAAGAGACCCAGTACTTC. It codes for CASSPQGMEETQYF.

The CDR3 coding sequence is TGTGCCATCAAGGAGACTAGCCAAGAGACCCAGTACTTC. Protein product: CAIKETSQETQYF. The chain combines TRBV10-3 with TRBJ2-5; D is possibly TRBD2 (6 bases). Trimming took off 7 bases at V and 1 base at J, with 10 bases between the two ends. The CDR3 spans 13 residues. Germline CDR1 and CDR2: ENHRY and SYGVKD.

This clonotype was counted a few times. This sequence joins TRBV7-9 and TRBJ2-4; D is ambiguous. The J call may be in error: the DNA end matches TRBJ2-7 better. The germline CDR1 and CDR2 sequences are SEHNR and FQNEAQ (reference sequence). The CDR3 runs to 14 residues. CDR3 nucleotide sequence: TGTGCCAGCAGCTTAGAAGGTTCAGGTGGCGAGCAGTACTTC. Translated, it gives CASSLEGSGGEQYF.

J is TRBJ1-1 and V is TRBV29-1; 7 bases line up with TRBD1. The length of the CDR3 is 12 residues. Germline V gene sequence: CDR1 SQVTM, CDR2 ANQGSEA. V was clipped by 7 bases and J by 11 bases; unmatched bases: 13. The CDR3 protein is CSGAEGAKVAFF. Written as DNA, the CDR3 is TGCAGCGGCGCAGAGGGGGCCAAGGTCGCTTTCTTT.

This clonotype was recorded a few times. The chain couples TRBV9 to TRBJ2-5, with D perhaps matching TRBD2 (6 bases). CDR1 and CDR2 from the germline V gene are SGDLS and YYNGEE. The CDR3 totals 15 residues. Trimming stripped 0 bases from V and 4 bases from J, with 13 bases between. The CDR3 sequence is CASSVGPGVGETQYF. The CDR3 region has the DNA TGTGCCAGCAGCGTAGGTCCGGGGGTTGGAGAGACCCAGTACTTC.

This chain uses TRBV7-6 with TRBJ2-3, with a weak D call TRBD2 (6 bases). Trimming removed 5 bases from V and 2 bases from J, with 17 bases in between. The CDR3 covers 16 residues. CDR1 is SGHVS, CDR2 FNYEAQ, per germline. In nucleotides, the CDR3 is TGTGCCAGCAGCGCCCTGGATCGGGGGTACACAGATACGCAGTATTTT. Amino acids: CASSALDRGYTDTQYF.

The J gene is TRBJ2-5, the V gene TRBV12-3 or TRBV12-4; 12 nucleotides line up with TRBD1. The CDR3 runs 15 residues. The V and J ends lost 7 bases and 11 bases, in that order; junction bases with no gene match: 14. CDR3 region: CASNKGGQGANEQYF. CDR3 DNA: TGTGCCAGCAACAAGGGGGGACAGGGGGCAAATGAGCAGTACTTC.

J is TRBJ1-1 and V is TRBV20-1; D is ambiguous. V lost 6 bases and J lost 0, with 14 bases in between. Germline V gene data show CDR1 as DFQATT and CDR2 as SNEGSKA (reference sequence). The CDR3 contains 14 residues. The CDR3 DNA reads TGCAGTGCCCCGGGAGGCAGCTTGAACACTGAAGCTTTCTTT. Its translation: CSAPGGSLNTEAFF.

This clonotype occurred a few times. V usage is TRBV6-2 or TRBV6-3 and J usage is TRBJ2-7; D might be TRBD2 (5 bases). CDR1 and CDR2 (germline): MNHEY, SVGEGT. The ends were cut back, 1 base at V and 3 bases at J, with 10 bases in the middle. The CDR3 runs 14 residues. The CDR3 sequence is CASSYLRADYEQYF. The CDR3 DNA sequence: TGTGCCAGCAGTTACTTGCGGGCAGACTACGAGCAGTACTTC.

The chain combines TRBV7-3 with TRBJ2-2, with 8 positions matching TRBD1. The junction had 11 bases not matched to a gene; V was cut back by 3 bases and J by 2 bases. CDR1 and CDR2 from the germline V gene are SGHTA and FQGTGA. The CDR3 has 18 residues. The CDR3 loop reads CASSFPNRTGPNTGELFF. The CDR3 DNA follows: TGTGCCAGCAGCTTCCCTAATCGGACAGGGCCAAACACCGGGGAGCTGTTTTTT.